This TCR beta chain comes out of a study of blood T cell repertoires in COVID-19. This table comes from immunoSEQ multiplex PCR, and its TCRdb copy is limited to in-frame clones, with some not included. Here the sample spans fewer than 55,000 clones, roughly four fifths being singletons. The CDR3 covers 17 residues. The V gene's germline CDR1 is MNHEY and CDR2 SMNVEV (reference sequence). The trim removed 0 bases at V and 2 bases at J, leaving 9 bases unmatched. This TCR was sampled from a woman in her fifties or sixties with acute or convalescent COVID-19. The source material was peripheral blood. This sequence joins TRBV27 and TRBJ1-1; 7 positions match TRBD1. The CDR3 here is CASSLSAWRDRNTEAFF. In nucleotides, the CDR3 is TGTGCCAGCAGTTTATCCGCATGGCGGGACAGAAACACTGAAGCTTTCTTT.